A single sample gave rise to the 25 T cell receptor beta chains below, sequenced in a study of cytomegalovirus exposure and HLA in healthy donors. Primers for the PCR totalled 60 Vbeta and 13 Jbeta. Some clones are missing from TCRdb's copy, which holds only in-frame ones; the method was immunoSEQ multiplex PCR. The top ten clones hold approximately 1.5% of a sample with 130,000 or so clones, around 79% of them seen once. Sequences were obtained from PBMCs. All receptors come from a woman between 18 and 30 years old in good health and CMV-seronegative.

The J gene is TRBJ1-1, the V gene TRBV7-2, with 7 bases matching TRBD1. Trimming removed 3 bases from V and 6 bases from J; junction bases left unmatched: 4. The CDR3 extends over 13 amino acids. Germline lookup yields CDR1 SGHTA and CDR2 FQGNSA. CDR3 region: CASSFSRGSEAFF. The CDR3 DNA reads as TGTGCCAGCAGCTTCAGCAGGGGGTCTGAAGCTTTCTTT.

In this sample, this clone turned up once. The rearrangement uses TRBV10-2 and TRBJ2-1, with TRBD1 matching over 7 bases. Germline trimming cut 7 bases from V and 13 bases from J; bases unmatched to any gene: 13. CDR3 length equals 13 residues. Per germline, CDR1 WSHSY and CDR2 SAAADI. CDR3 sequence: CASTSTSRGPQFF. The CDR3 DNA is TGCGCCAGCACCTCCACTAGTAGGGGGCCCCAGTTCTTC.

This clone was seen a handful of times. The chain uses TRBV18 and TRBJ2-1, with D possibly matching TRBD1 (6 bases). CDR1 is KGHSH, CDR2 LQKENI, per germline. The ends were cut back, 3 bases at V and 6 bases at J, with 18 bases in the middle. The CDR3 extends over 16 amino acids. The CDR3 sequence: CASSPRGRAGTNEQFF. CDR3 DNA: TGTGCCAGCTCACCCAGGGGCCGTGCAGGGACCAATGAGCAGTTCTTC. The variable domain in full, completed from reference TRBV18 and TRBJ2-1, reads NAGVMQNPRHLVRRRGQEARLRCSPMKGHSHVYWYRQLPEEGLKFMVYLQKENIIDESGMPKERFSAEFPKEGPSILRIQQVVRGDSAAYFCASSPRGRAGTNEQFFGPGTRLTVL.

The chain combines TRBV10-3 with TRBJ1-3; 9 bases are a match to TRBD1. The V and J ends lost 10 bases and 4 bases, in that order; junction bases with no gene match: 17. This CDR3 has 17 amino acids. From germline, CDR1 is ENHRY and CDR2 SYGVKD. CDR3 coding DNA: TGTGCCACCAGCCACCATTCGACAGGGGGGGAGGGAAACACCATATATTTT. Its translation: CATSHHSTGGEGNTIYF.

V is TRBV10-3 and J is TRBJ2-7; D is ambiguous. CDR1 ENHRY and CDR2 SYGVKD come from the germline V gene. This CDR3 spans 12 amino acids. Trimming took off 0 bases at V and 7 bases at J, with 7 bases between the two ends. The CDR3 loop reads CAISESAHEQYF. DNA for the CDR3: TGTGCCATCAGTGAGTCGGCACATGAGCAGTACTTC.

The chain has TRBV27 and TRBJ1-5, with D hard to call. Between the trimmed V and J ends, which lost 5 bases and 7 bases, there was a span of 12 bases. Germline CDR1 reads MNHEY; CDR2 reads SMNVEV (reference sequence). The CDR3 totals 13 residues. The CDR3 DNA follows: TGTGCCAGCAGTCTAATTTCAAACCAGCCCCAGCATTTT. Its protein product is CASSLISNQPQHF.

This chain connects TRBV27 to TRBJ2-7; 9 bases align to TRBD1. Per germline, CDR1 MNHEY and CDR2 SMNVEV (reference sequence). This CDR3 spans 14 amino acids. Losses at the gene ends were 4 bases for V and 3 bases for J; bases not matched to a gene: 4. The CDR3 DNA follows: TGTGCCAGCAGTTACCGGACAGGGGACTACGAGCAGTACTTC. This gives the protein CASSYRTGDYEQYF.

CDR3 nucleotide sequence: TGTGCCAGCAGTTACCAGACAGTCCGAGAGACCCAGTACTTC. The encoded protein is CASSYQTVRETQYF. The rearrangement uses TRBV6-6 and TRBJ2-5; D is perhaps TRBD1 (5 bases). CDR1 is MNHNY and CDR2 is SVGAGI in the germline V gene (reference sequence). The CDR3 consists of 14 residues. Trimming took off 2 bases at V and 4 bases at J, with 11 bases between the two ends.

Only a few counts were recorded for this clone. The rearrangement links TRBV30 to TRBJ1-3, with D perhaps TRBD1 (6 bases). Germline-derived CDR1 and CDR2 are GTSNPN and SVGIG (reference sequence). The CDR3 runs to 13 residues. The V and J ends lost 5 bases and 4 bases respectively, with 12 bases between them. The CDR3 loop reads CAWGQKIGNTIYF. The CDR3 nucleotides read TGTGCCTGGGGACAGAAGATAGGAAACACCATATATTTT. The full variable domain, its missing parts supplied by reference TRBV30 and TRBJ1-3, is SQTIHQWPATLVQPVGSPLSLECTVEGTSNPNLYWYRQAAGRGLQLLFYSVGIGQISSEVPQNLSASRPQDRQFILSSKKLLLSDSGFYLCAWGQKIGNTIYFGEGSWLTVV.

The genes are TRBV19 and TRBJ1-2; no definite D call. The V end was cut by 4 bases, the J end by 5 bases, with 20 bases between. The CDR3 sequence is 16 residues long. Germline values: CDR1 LNHDA, CDR2 SQIVND (reference sequence). CDR3 sequence: CASSNSSRLLTYGYTF. The CDR3 coding sequence is TGTGCCAGTAGTAATTCTTCACGGTTGCTCACTTATGGCTACACCTTC. Using reference TRBV19 and TRBJ1-2 for the parts outside the CDR3, the full variable domain is DGGITQSPKYLFRKEGQNVTLSCEQNLNHDAMYWYRQDPGQGLRLIYYSQIVNDFQKGDIAEGYSVSREKKESFPLTVTSAQKNPTAFYLCASSNSSRLLTYGYTFGSGTRLTVV.

The chain is built from TRBV10-3 and TRBJ2-1; D is ambiguous. The CDR3 totals 13 residues. V was pared by 4 bases and J by 5 bases, with 9 bases between. The germline V gene encodes CDR1 ENHRY and CDR2 SYGVKD. In DNA form, the CDR3 reads TGTGCCATCAGTGGAAGACTTGACAATGAGCAGTTCTTC. Its protein is CAISGRLDNEQFF.

V and J are TRBV13 and TRBJ2-5; 8 bases are a match to TRBD1. Germline trimming cut 4 bases from V and 2 bases from J; bases unmatched to any gene: 6. Germline V lookup: CDR1 PRHDT, CDR2 FYEKMQ (reference sequence). This CDR3 contains 15 residues. CDR3 sequence reads: CASSSSGQVQETQYF. As DNA, the CDR3 is TGTGCCAGCAGCTCCTCGGGACAGGTTCAAGAGACCCAGTACTTC.

The rearrangement joins TRBV6-5 to TRBJ2-3; no firm D call. Germline-derived CDR1 and CDR2 are MNHEY and SVGAGI. The CDR3 totals 13 residues. V shed 7 bases and J shed 2 bases, with 10 bases lying between them. The CDR3 loop reads CASTHDFTDTQYF. The CDR3 nucleotides read TGTGCCAGCACCCATGACTTCACAGATACGCAGTATTTT.

The rearrangement links TRBV19 to TRBJ2-7; a weak D match, TRBD2 (5 bases). Looked up from germline, CDR1 is LNHDA and CDR2 is SQIVND (reference sequence). Trimming pared 5 bases from V and 4 bases from J, leaving 15 bases between. The CDR3 contains 14 residues. The DNA of the CDR3 is TGTGCCAGTAGTCCCCGGTCCGAGGGATACGAGCAGTACTTC. It encodes CASSPRSEGYEQYF.

The chain is built from TRBV7-9 and TRBJ2-3, with 12 bases aligning to TRBD2. CDR1 is SEHNR, CDR2 FQNEAQ, per germline (reference sequence). Trimming removed 5 bases from V and 4 bases from J; junction bases left unmatched: 7. CDR3 length: 16 residues. CDR3 in amino acids: CASSPLAGGRADTQYF. CDR3 nucleotides: TGTGCCAGCAGCCCTCTAGCGGGAGGGAGGGCAGATACGCAGTATTTT.

The V call is TRBV10-3, the J call TRBJ2-3, with 14 bases identical to TRBD2. CDR1 ENHRY and CDR2 SYGVKD come from the germline V gene. The CDR3 length is 20 residues. V lost 2 bases, J lost 2 bases, and 12 bases stayed unmatched. For the CDR3, the DNA is TGTGCCATCAGTGAGATTGGGACTAGCGGGAGAAAGGTGGTCACAGATACGCAGTATTTT. This translates into CAISEIGTSGRKVVTDTQYF.

The V call is TRBV6-1, the J call TRBJ2-7, with D possibly being TRBD1 (6 bases). Trimming removed 7 bases at V and 6 bases at J, with 13 bases between. Germline loops: CDR1 MNHNS, CDR2 SASEGT. The CDR3 is made up of 12 amino acids. The CDR3 region is CASTAGVGEQYF. CDR3 coding DNA: TGTGCCAGCACGGCAGGGGTAGGCGAGCAGTACTTC.

J is TRBJ2-7 and V is TRBV30; 12 bases are shared with TRBD2. V gave up 3 bases and J gave up 2 bases; unmatched junction bases: 2. CDR1 GTSNPN and CDR2 SVGIG come from the germline V gene (reference sequence). There are 14 residues in the CDR3. The CDR3 DNA reads as TGTGCCTGGAGACTAGCGGGGGGAACCTACGAGCAGTACTTC. It encodes CAWRLAGGTYEQYF. The variable domain in full, completed from reference TRBV30 and TRBJ2-7, reads SQTIHQWPATLVQPVGSPLSLECTVEGTSNPNLYWYRQAAGRGLQLLFYSVGIGQISSEVPQNLSASRPQDRQFILSSKKLLLSDSGFYLCAWRLAGGTYEQYFGPGTRLTVT.

The gene calls are TRBV7-3 and TRBJ2-7; TRBD1 matches 7 bases. The CDR3 covers 14 residues. V was pared by 2 bases and J by 5 bases, with 6 bases of the junction left unmatched. CDR1 and CDR2 from the germline V gene are SGHTA and FQGTGA. In DNA form, the CDR3 reads TGTGCCAGCAGCTTAGACAGGGACAAGAACGAGCAGTACTTC. It yields the protein CASSLDRDKNEQYF.

Concerning this clone itself: Germline is not matched at one junction end, which may reflect a read error. The J gene is TRBJ2-4, the V gene TRBV7-2, with 8 positions matching TRBD1. Germline lookup yields CDR1 SGHTA and CDR2 FQGNSA. The CDR3 spans 14 residues. DNA for the CDR3: TGTGCCAGCAGCGCCGGACAGGGAAAAAACAGTCAGTACTTC. Protein: CASSAGQGKNSQYF.

The rearrangement links TRBV5-1 to TRBJ2-2; TRBD2 aligns across 13 bases. The V segment lost 4 bases and the J segment 6 bases; nucleotides outside the gene matches: 6. Germline CDR1 and CDR2: SGHRS and YFSETQ. The CDR3 extends over 16 amino acids. The CDR3 nucleotides are TGCGCCAGCAGCGCGGGACTAGCGGGGACTGCCGGGGAGCTGTTTTTT. Its protein is CASSAGLAGTAGELFF.

This clone was seen just once. The J gene is TRBJ2-7, the V gene TRBV2; 12 bases agree with TRBD1. Per the germline V gene, CDR1 is SNHLY and CDR2 is FYNNEI. V was pared by 6 bases and J by 9 bases, with 9 bases of the junction left unmatched. This CDR3 contains 14 residues. The CDR3 nucleotides read TGTGCCAGCAGACGATCCGGGACAGGGGGCGCGCAGTACTTC. Its protein is CASRRSGTGGAQYF.

The chain carries TRBV5-4 and TRBJ1-1, with D tentatively TRBD1 (5 bases). CDR1 and CDR2 from the germline V gene are SGHNT and YYREEE (reference sequence). This CDR3 region has 14 residues. V dropped 4 bases and J dropped 4 bases, with 14 bases sitting between them. In nucleotides, the CDR3 is TGTGCCAGCAGCCCCCCGGGGGGAATCACTGAAGCTTTCTTT. Protein product: CASSPPGGITEAFF.

J is TRBJ2-3 and V is TRBV9; 9 positions agree with TRBD2. V shed 8 bases and J 6 bases; nucleotides not matched to a gene: 16. The CDR3 runs 16 residues. In germline, CDR1 is SGDLS, CDR2 YYNGEE. CDR3 DNA sequence: TGTGCCAGTAGCCGGACTGGCGGGGGGGCCAAGGATACGCAGTATTTT. Translation: CASSRTGGGAKDTQYF.

About this clone itself: At one boundary the junction diverges from the germline segment, which might be a read error. CDR3 DNA sequence: TGTGCCAGCAGTCCCGGAGGGCCGTACACTAAAGCTTTCTTT. Its protein is CASSPGGPYTKAFF. This rearrangement joins TRBV6-6 to TRBJ1-1; D gene uncertain. Germline CDR1 and CDR2: MNHNY and SVGAGI (reference sequence). The CDR3 is made up of 14 amino acids.